A single sample gave rise to the 32 T cell receptor beta chains below, sequenced in a study of OX40 agonist ivuxolimab in advanced cancers. Clones were sequenced by immunoSEQ multiplex PCR, and TCRdb holds only the in-frame ones, with some missing. This sample has about 46,000 clones; over 75% occur once, and the top ten carry 10% to 15%. This sample comprised CD4+ or CD8+ T cells sorted from blood, obtained in a trial of the OX40 agonist ivuxolimab. These receptors all come from an adult with an advanced solid tumor such as melanoma, head and neck, liver or kidney cancer.

The chain couples TRBV6-1 to TRBJ2-6; D could derive from TRBD1 or TRBD2 (5 bases each). This CDR3 is built from 15 residues. The V end was cut by 7 bases, the J end by 0 bases, with 10 bases between. CDR1 MNHNS and CDR2 SASEGT come from the germline V gene. The CDR3 sequence: CASTPGPSGANVLTF. The CDR3, as DNA: TGTGCCAGCACCCCGGGGCCCTCTGGGGCCAACGTCCTGACTTTC.

V gene TRBV6-5 combines with J gene TRBJ1-4; TRBD1 aligns across 8 bases. J was trimmed by 1 base and V by 4 bases; bases with no gene match: 5. This CDR3 contains 16 residues. Germline values: CDR1 MNHEY, CDR2 SVGAGI. The CDR3, as DNA: TGTGCCAGCAGTTGGGGCAGGGGGCAAACTAATGAAAAACTGTTTTTT. It yields the protein CASSWGRGQTNEKLFF.

The rearrangement uses TRBV5-1 and TRBJ1-1; 8 bases line up with TRBD1. CDR1 is SGHRS and CDR2 is YFSETQ in the germline V gene. J gave up 5 bases and V 4 bases, and 7 bases lay outside the gene matches. This CDR3 is built from 14 residues. The CDR3 loop reads CASSQTGEGTEAFF. CDR3 DNA sequence: TGCGCCAGCAGCCAGACAGGGGAGGGAACTGAAGCTTTCTTT.

The chain carries TRBV4-3 and TRBJ2-7, with D unresolved. Per the germline V gene, CDR1 is LGHNA and CDR2 is YSLEER. The V end lost 3 bases, the J end lost 0 bases, and 12 bases lay between the germline ends. The CDR3 length is 15 residues. As DNA, the CDR3 is TGCGCCAGCAGCCACGGGTTTCCCAGCTCCTACGAGCAGTACTTC. Protein product: CASSHGFPSSYEQYF.

The gene calls are TRBV5-1 and TRBJ2-5, with 12 bases aligning to TRBD2. Germline V gene data show CDR1 as SGHRS and CDR2 as YFSETQ. J was trimmed by 3 bases and V by 3 bases; bases with no gene match: 6. The CDR3 contains 16 residues. The CDR3 here is CASSWTSGKIKETQYF. DNA for the CDR3: TGCGCCAGCAGCTGGACTAGCGGGAAGATAAAAGAGACCCAGTACTTC.

The rearrangement uses TRBV6-6 and TRBJ1-2, with unresolved D. CDR1 and CDR2 from the germline V gene are MNHNY and SVGAGI (reference sequence). V was pared by 2 bases and J by 6 bases, with 10 bases between. The CDR3 spans 13 residues. The CDR3 loop reads CASSYRGPDGYTF. In DNA, the CDR3 is TGTGCCAGCAGTTACCGAGGGCCCGATGGCTACACCTTC.

DNA of the CDR3: TGTGCCAGCAGAAGCGGGCGGGTTCACCAAGAGACCCAGTACTTC. This translates into CASRSGRVHQETQYF. The V gene is TRBV6-5, the J gene TRBJ2-5; possible D gene TRBD2, 6 bases. Germline V gene lookup returns CDR1 MNHEY and CDR2 SVGAGI. V lost 6 bases and J lost 0, with 14 bases in between. This CDR3 spans 15 amino acids.

V is TRBV7-9 and J is TRBJ2-7; 9 bases are a match to TRBD1. CDR1 SEHNR and CDR2 FQNEAQ come from the germline V gene (reference sequence). This CDR3 contains 16 residues. Trimming at V came to 5 bases and at J to 6 bases, leaving 14 bases not matched to a gene. The CDR3: CASSPPGQGLPGEQYF. CDR3 DNA: TGTGCCAGCAGCCCCCCGGGACAGGGACTTCCGGGCGAGCAGTACTTC.

The chain employs TRBV19 and TRBJ2-7; TRBD1 aligns across 9 bases. J was trimmed by 4 bases and V by 6 bases; bases with no gene match: 7. From germline, CDR1 is LNHDA and CDR2 SQIVND (reference sequence). The CDR3 loop spans 14 amino acids. This chain's CDR3 is CASSPGTGTYEQYF. CDR3 nucleotide sequence: TGTGCCAGTAGCCCCGGGACAGGGACGTACGAGCAGTACTTC.

This chain uses TRBV6-6 with TRBJ1-2; 7 bases line up with TRBD1. Germline CDR1 reads MNHNY; CDR2 reads SVGAGI (reference sequence). CDR3 length: 12 residues. After removal of 6 bases from V and 6 bases from J, the junction contained 4 bases not matched to a gene. The CDR3 protein is CASSRDRDGYTF. In nucleotides, the CDR3 is TGTGCCAGCAGCCGAGACAGGGATGGCTACACCTTC.

The CDR3 is CASSLTSGPEQYF. CDR3 coding DNA: TGTGCCAGCAGCTTGACTTCCGGACCCGAGCAGTACTTC. This chain joins TRBV5-5 and TRBJ2-7; D uncertain. The V end lost 1 base, the J end lost 6 bases, and 11 bases lay between the germline ends. Germline loops: CDR1 SGHKS, CDR2 YYEKEE (reference sequence). The CDR3 contains 13 residues.

The V gene is TRBV20-1, the J gene TRBJ2-3; D is uncertain. The CDR3 is 11 amino acids. The V end lost 2 bases, the J end lost 5 bases, and 5 bases lay between the germline ends. Germline V gene data show CDR1 as DFQATT and CDR2 as SNEGSKA (reference sequence). The CDR3, as DNA: TGCAGTGCTAGAATGGTAGATACGCAGTATTTT. Its protein is CSARMVDTQYF.

The chain couples TRBV30 to TRBJ2-5; D gene unclear. This CDR3 has 13 amino acids. CDR1 and CDR2 (germline): GTSNPN, SVGIG (reference sequence). The V end was cut by 5 bases, the J end by 1 base, with 11 bases between. CDR3 DNA sequence: TGTGCCTGGGACCCGGGCTCCCAAGAGACCCAGTACTTC. Amino acids: CAWDPGSQETQYF.

This clone occurred a few times. The genes are TRBV9 and TRBJ2-1, with 8 bases matching TRBD1. With V trimmed by 3 bases and J by 0 bases, 8 bases remained unmatched. The CDR3 runs 17 residues. Looked up from germline, CDR1 is SGDLS and CDR2 is YYNGEE. The CDR3 loop reads CASSGSWTGPSYNEQFF. The CDR3 DNA reads TGTGCCAGCAGCGGGTCCTGGACAGGGCCCTCCTACAATGAGCAGTTCTTC.

The V and J genes are TRBV27 and TRBJ2-1; 10 nucleotides line up with TRBD2. The V gene's germline CDR1 is MNHEY and CDR2 SMNVEV (reference sequence). The CDR3 totals 16 residues. Germline trimming cut 5 bases from V and 7 bases from J; bases unmatched to any gene: 11. The CDR3 region is CASSPVPGLAFNEQFF. For the CDR3, the DNA is TGTGCCAGCAGTCCGGTCCCGGGACTAGCGTTTAATGAGCAGTTCTTC.

This clone was observed a handful of times. This chain links TRBV5-4 with TRBJ1-6, with a weak D call TRBD1 (5 bases). CDR1 SGHNT and CDR2 YYREEE come from the germline V gene (reference sequence). Trimming left V 4 bases short and J 6 bases short, with 14 bases between. The CDR3 runs to 15 residues. The DNA for the CDR3 is TGTGCCAGCAGCCTTGGCAGGGCCCCTAATTCACCCCTCCACTTT. Protein sequence: CASSLGRAPNSPLHF.

The chain recombines TRBV4-2 with TRBJ1-4; D is perhaps TRBD1 (5 bases). The ends were cut back, 4 bases at V and 8 bases at J, with 17 bases in the middle. The CDR3 is made up of 15 amino acids. The germline V gene has CDR1 LGHNA and CDR2 YNFKEQ. CDR3 protein: CASSRGAFTHEKLFF. CDR3 DNA sequence: TGTGCCAGCAGCCGGGGCGCTTTTACTCACGAAAAACTGTTTTTT.

The chain uses TRBV7-9 and TRBJ2-3; 13 nucleotides line up with TRBD2. Unmatched junction bases numbered 8, after V lost 5 bases and J lost 3 bases. The CDR3 length is 17 residues. Per the germline V gene, CDR1 is SEHNR and CDR2 is FQNEAQ (reference sequence). The CDR3 nucleotides read TGTGCCAGCAGCCGGAAACTAGCGGGAGGGCCTACAGATACGCAGTATTTT. Amino acid sequence: CASSRKLAGGPTDTQYF.

This chain links TRBV4-3 with TRBJ1-4; possibly TRBD1 for D (5 bases). Germline lookup yields CDR1 LGHNA and CDR2 YSLEER. The V and J ends lost 0 bases and 0 bases respectively, with 11 bases between them. The CDR3 has 17 amino acids. CDR3: CASSQDRDGTTNEKLFF. The CDR3 DNA reads TGCGCCAGCAGCCAAGATCGGGACGGCACAACTAATGAAAAACTGTTTTTT.

This rearrangement joins TRBV5-4 to TRBJ2-7, with 7 positions matching TRBD1. This CDR3 has 17 residues. Trimming at V came to 1 base and at J to 1 base, leaving 11 bases not matched to a gene. CDR1 and CDR2 (germline): SGHNT, YYREEE (reference sequence). CDR3: CASSLLPPGGDSYEQYF. Written as DNA, the CDR3 is TGTGCCAGCAGCTTGCTCCCCCCAGGGGGTGATTCCTACGAGCAGTACTTC.

CDR3 nucleotide sequence: TGTGCCAGCAGCGTAGGCGGATACACAGATACGCAGTATTTT. It translates to CASSVGGYTDTQYF. V and J are TRBV9 and TRBJ2-3; D gene ambiguous. Germline V gene sequence: CDR1 SGDLS, CDR2 YYNGEE. Deletions cut 0 bases from V and 2 bases from J, with 7 bases between. This CDR3 spans 14 amino acids.

The J gene is TRBJ1-5, the V gene TRBV18; D possibly corresponds to TRBD1 (5 bases). The germline V gene encodes CDR1 KGHSH and CDR2 LQKENI. The CDR3 is 14 residues long. With 0 bases removed from V and 6 bases from J, the gap between germline ends came to 9 bases. CDR3 nucleotide sequence: TGTGCCAGCTCACCACCGGGGGTCGGTCAGCCCCAGCATTTT. As protein: CASSPPGVGQPQHF.

The chain is built from TRBV7-2 and TRBJ2-7; D is unresolved. CDR3 length equals 14 residues. Deletions cut 3 bases from V and 3 bases from J, with 12 bases between. Germline V gene sequence: CDR1 SGHTA, CDR2 FQGNSA. The CDR3 loop is CASSLGIGVYEQYF. Written as DNA, the CDR3 is TGTGCCAGCAGCTTGGGAATTGGAGTCTACGAGCAGTACTTC.

This chain uses TRBV4-1 with TRBJ1-1; 7 nucleotides match TRBD1. Per the germline V gene, CDR1 is MGHRA and CDR2 is YSYEKL. V dropped 0 bases and J dropped 5; count of bases not matched to a gene: 6. The CDR3 covers 15 residues. The CDR3 region has the DNA TGCGCCAGCAGCCAAGACCAGACAGGGTTGACTGAAGCTTTCTTT. Its protein product is CASSQDQTGLTEAFF.

This rearrangement joins TRBV4-3 to TRBJ1-2; no clear D. This CDR3 has 14 residues. V was clipped by 5 bases and J by 4 bases, with 14 bases between them. Germline loops: CDR1 LGHNA, CDR2 YSLEER. The CDR3 nucleotides read TGCGCCAGCAGCGAAACATCGGGGTTCTATGGCTACACCTTC. Its translation is CASSETSGFYGYTF.

The CDR3 DNA follows: TGTGCCAGCAGATCCGGACTCCGAGACGGCTACGAGCAGTACTTC. Amino acid sequence: CASRSGLRDGYEQYF. The chain joins TRBV27 to TRBJ2-7; D might be TRBD2 (5 bases). With 6 bases removed from V and 3 bases from J, the gap between germline ends came to 18 bases. Germline V gene data show CDR1 as MNHEY and CDR2 as SMNVEV (reference sequence). The CDR3 is made up of 15 amino acids.

This chain connects TRBV28 to TRBJ1-5; D uncertain. This CDR3 has 12 residues. Trimming took 5 bases from V and 10 from J, leaving 12 bases between them. Germline V lookup: CDR1 MDHEN, CDR2 SYDVKM. CDR3 protein: CASSPWISPQHF. The CDR3 DNA follows: TGTGCCAGCAGTCCCTGGATCAGCCCCCAGCATTTT.

The chain recombines TRBV7-3 with TRBJ2-7; TRBD2 is a possible D gene (6 bases). The CDR3 is 15 amino acids. The germline V and J ends were trimmed by 4 bases and 0 bases, with 13 bases remaining between them. Germline CDR1 reads SGHTA; CDR2 reads FQGTGA. The CDR3 here is CASSSLAGPSYEQYF. The CDR3 DNA follows: TGTGCCAGCAGCTCCTTGGCGGGGCCCTCCTACGAGCAGTACTTC.

V gene TRBV11-2 combines with J gene TRBJ2-2; TRBD2 might be the D (7 bases). Germline CDR1 reads SGHAT; CDR2 reads FQNNGV. Trimming removed 4 bases at V and 1 base at J, with 16 bases between. The CDR3 runs 17 residues. The CDR3 DNA sequence: TGTGCCAGCAGCTCGGACAGAATAGCGGGGAACACCGGGGAGCTGTTTTTT. It encodes CASSSDRIAGNTGELFF.

This clone was observed a single time. This sequence joins TRBV12-2 and TRBJ2-7; the table calls TRBD2, which could not be checked here. TRBV12-2 is recorded as a pseudogene. CDR3 length: 17 residues. For the CDR3, the DNA is TGTGCAAGTCGCGTTAGGAGGGGGGGACCCAGCTCCTACGAGCAGTACTTC. It encodes CASRVRRGGPSSYEQYF.

Turning to this clone: Other DNA sequences in this sample translate to the same CDR3. The chain uses TRBV5-6 and TRBJ1-4; D unclear. The CDR3 covers 17 residues. CDR1 is SGHDT and CDR2 is YYEEEE in the germline V gene. The V end was cut by 0 bases, the J end by 2 bases, with 14 bases between. Written as DNA, the CDR3 is TGTGCCAGCAGCTTGGCAGGCAGAGGCCCTACTAATGAAAAACTGTTTTTT. It yields the protein CASSLAGRGPTNEKLFF. Filled out from reference TRBV5-6 and TRBJ1-4, the complete variable domain reads DAGVTQSPTHLIKTRGQQVTLRCSPKSGHDTVSWYQQALGQGPQFIFQYYEEEERQRGNFPDRFSGHQFPNYSSELNVNALLLGDSALYLCASSLAGRGPTNEKLFFGSGTQLSVL.

V gene TRBV27 combines with J gene TRBJ2-7; tentatively, D is TRBD1 or TRBD2 (5 bases each). The CDR3 is 16 amino acids. The germline gives CDR1 MNHEY, CDR2 SMNVEV (reference sequence). The V end was cut by 5 bases, the J end by 6 bases, with 23 bases between. The DNA of the CDR3 is TGTGCCAGCAGTCCGTTCCGGGGCACAGGTGGTACCGAGCAGTACTTC. Translated: CASSPFRGTGGTEQYF.